These 17 T cell receptor beta chains came from one sample sequenced in a study of cytomegalovirus exposure and HLA in healthy donors. The PCR made use of 60 Vbeta and 13 Jbeta primers. The method was immunoSEQ multiplex PCR; TCRdb's version includes in-frame clones alone and lacks a portion of them. The sample has fewer than 200,000 clones; roughly nine tenths are singletons. The sample taken for sequencing was PBMCs. These receptors were taken from a boy between 2 and 10 years old in good health and CMV-seronegative.

The chain couples TRBV6-1 to TRBJ1-5, with D unresolved. CDR1 and CDR2 from the germline V gene are MNHNS and SASEGT. CDR3 length: 15 residues. The V end was cut by 1 base, the J end by 3 bases, with 10 bases between. In nucleotides, the CDR3 is TGTGCCAGCAGTGAAGAGGAACAGCACAATCAGCCCCAGCATTTT. Protein sequence: CASSEEEQHNQPQHF.

This sequence joins TRBV11-2 and TRBJ2-3; no reliable D call. The CDR3 totals 14 residues. Germline V lookup: CDR1 SGHAT, CDR2 FQNNGV. Trimming shortened V by 2 bases and J by 1 base, and 7 bases separated the two germline ends. The CDR3 bases are TGTGCCAGCAGCTTATATCCCCGCACAGATACGCAGTATTTT. Protein product: CASSLYPRTDTQYF.

V is TRBV7-2 and J is TRBJ1-3; no firm D call. V was clipped by 4 bases and J by 2 bases, with 6 bases between them. The V gene's germline CDR1 is SGHTA and CDR2 FQGNSA. The CDR3 has 13 residues. The CDR3 DNA reads as TGTGCCAGCAGCTCGACTCCTGGAAACACCATATATTTT. Amino acid sequence: CASSSTPGNTIYF.

This clone was detected only once. The rearrangement uses TRBV29-1 and TRBJ2-3, with 9 positions matching TRBD2. The V and J ends lost 6 bases and 5 bases, in that order; junction bases with no gene match: 9. From germline, CDR1 is SQVTM and CDR2 ANQGSEA. The CDR3 is 14 amino acids. This CDR3 is CSVQAGGSVDTQYF. The CDR3 coding sequence is TGCAGCGTCCAGGCGGGGGGGTCAGTAGATACGCAGTATTTT.

The chain is built from TRBV7-3 and TRBJ2-2, with D possibly being TRBD2 (6 bases). Germline V gives CDR1 SGHTA, CDR2 FQGTGA. The length of the CDR3 is 15 residues. V was shortened by 0 bases and J by 1 base, with 6 bases between the two germline ends. The CDR3 loop is CASSLTGGNTGELFF. The CDR3 region has the DNA TGTGCCAGCAGCTTAACGGGGGGGAACACCGGGGAGCTGTTTTTT.

J is TRBJ1-2 and V is TRBV18; 10 bases align to TRBD1. Germline assignment: CDR1 KGHSH and CDR2 LQKENI. V shed 6 bases and J 10 bases; nucleotides not matched to a gene: 8. The CDR3 contains 13 residues. In DNA form, the CDR3 reads TGTGCCAGCTCTCACGGACAGGGGGACGACTACACCTTC. Translating gives CASSHGQGDDYTF. The full variable domain, completed using reference TRBV18 and TRBJ1-2, is NAGVMQNPRHLVRRRGQEARLRCSPMKGHSHVYWYRQLPEEGLKFMVYLQKENIIDESGMPKERFSAEFPKEGPSILRIQQVVRGDSAAYFCASSHGQGDDYTFGSGTRLTVV.

The chain links TRBV5-1 to TRBJ2-7; 9 nucleotides agree with TRBD1. This CDR3 region has 14 residues. From germline, CDR1 is SGHRS and CDR2 YFSETQ. V trimming: 4 bases; J trimming: 6 bases; junction bases outside the gene matches: 8. CDR3 nucleotide sequence: TGCGCCAGCAGCATTCCGGGACAGGGTTCCGAGCAGTACTTC. This sequence encodes CASSIPGQGSEQYF.

The chain couples TRBV23-1 to TRBJ1-1; perhaps TRBD1 as D (6 bases). TRBV23-1 is sorted into the ORF group, with uncertain function. This CDR3 comprises 15 residues. V lost 0 bases, J lost 5 bases, and 13 bases lay in between. In DNA form, the CDR3 reads TGCGCCAGCAGTCAATCGAAAGGGAGGGGGACTGAAGCTTTCTTT. Translation: CASSQSKGRGTEAFF.

J is TRBJ2-5 and V is TRBV7-6, with 12 bases lining up with TRBD2. V was pared by 4 bases and J by 2 bases, with 5 bases of the junction left unmatched. The CDR3 length is 16 residues. Germline CDR1 and CDR2: SGHVS and FNYEAQ. CDR3 loop: CASSSPSGGEQETQYF. The CDR3 DNA sequence: TGTGCCAGCAGCTCCCCTAGCGGGGGGGAGCAAGAGACCCAGTACTTC.

This chain connects TRBV28 to TRBJ2-1, with 14 bases identical to TRBD2. Germline V gene data show CDR1 as MDHEN and CDR2 as SYDVKM. Unmatched junction bases numbered 12, after V lost 5 bases and J lost 9 bases. The length of the CDR3 is 17 residues. CDR3 nucleotide sequence: TGTGCCAGCAGTCAGCGACTAGCGGGGGGGCCTTACGGTGAGCAGTTCTTC. Protein product: CASSQRLAGGPYGEQFF.

The V call is TRBV28, the J call TRBJ1-5; a weak D match, TRBD1 (5 bases). The CDR3 covers 18 residues. Trimming stripped 5 bases from V and 0 bases from J, with 20 bases between. CDR1 is MDHEN, CDR2 SYDVKM, per germline. The CDR3, as DNA: TGTGCCAGCAGTCCCACGAGGGTTGGGACTCATAGCAATCAGCCCCAGCATTTT. The encoded protein is CASSPTRVGTHSNQPQHF.

V is TRBV28 and J is TRBJ2-7; weak D call: TRBD2 (5 bases). This CDR3 has 11 amino acids. V lost 11 bases, J lost 6 bases, and 14 bases lay in between. Germline V gives CDR1 MDHEN, CDR2 SYDVKM. The CDR3 DNA reads TGTGCCGACCGGGGATGGGCCGAGCAGTACTTC. Protein: CADRGWAEQYF. Using reference TRBV28 and TRBJ2-7 for the parts outside the CDR3, the full variable domain is DVKVTQSSRYLVKRTGEKVFLECVQDMDHENMFWYRQDPGLGLRLIYFSYDVKMKEKGDIPEGYSVSREKKERFSLILESASTNQTSMYLCADRGWAEQYFGPGTRLTVT.

The rearrangement links TRBV13 to TRBJ1-4, with 11 bases matching TRBD1. The CDR3 extends over 14 amino acids. V gave up 5 bases and J gave up 7 bases; unmatched junction bases: 3. The germline V gene encodes CDR1 PRHDT and CDR2 FYEKMQ (reference sequence). This CDR3 is CASSPGTGGEKLFF. The DNA of the CDR3 is TGTGCCAGCAGCCCCGGGACAGGGGGTGAAAAACTGTTTTTT.

This rearrangement joins TRBV6-1 to TRBJ1-1, with 7 bases matching TRBD1. J was trimmed by 8 bases and V by 5 bases; bases with no gene match: 5. The CDR3 is 12 amino acids. Germline CDR1 is MNHNS and CDR2 is SASEGT. CDR3 in amino acids: CASSPGGGEAFF. CDR3 bases: TGTGCCAGCAGTCCAGGGGGTGGGGAAGCTTTCTTT.

The chain couples TRBV9 to TRBJ1-5; a possible D gene is TRBD1 (6 bases). Trimming removed 0 bases from V and 5 bases from J, with 15 bases in between. There are 16 residues in the CDR3. Germline assignment: CDR1 SGDLS and CDR2 YYNGEE. The CDR3 DNA reads TGTGCCAGCAGCGTAGCTCGGGGGGCTCGGGATCAGCCCCAGCATTTT. It codes for CASSVARGARDQPQHF.

This clone was seen a single time. This chain connects TRBV7-6 to TRBJ2-7; TRBD2 might be the D (6 bases). Looked up from germline, CDR1 is SGHVS and CDR2 is FNYEAQ. V was trimmed by 1 base and J by 3 bases, leaving 16 bases between them. This CDR3 region has 16 residues. Here the CDR3 reads CASSLDGTRGIYEQYF. DNA of the CDR3: TGTGCCAGCAGCTTAGACGGGACCCGGGGGATCTACGAGCAGTACTTC.

The chain links TRBV29-1 to TRBJ1-1, with TRBD1 matching over 9 bases. Germline assignment: CDR1 SQVTM and CDR2 ANQGSEA. CDR3 length: 16 residues. V trimming: 4 bases; J trimming: 0 bases; junction bases outside the gene matches: 9. The CDR3 sequence: CSVAYPGQGMNTEAFF. The CDR3 region has the DNA TGCAGCGTTGCCTACCCTGGACAGGGGATGAACACTGAAGCTTTCTTT.